The present TCR beta chain was sequenced within a study of vaccination effects on CD4 cells after COVID-19 (dated by TCRdb to between 2021 and 2022). Concerning the study at large: Two doses of either the BNT162b2 or the mRNA-1273 mRNA SARS-CoV-2 vaccine were administered to participants. A total of roughly 9 COVID-19 convalescent patients and a handful of SARS-CoV-2-naive healthy vaccine recipients were included in the full study. Cultures from other donors in the study were sequenced using the Oncomine TCR Beta short-read assay on an Illumina iSeq 100. The study compared SARS-CoV-2 spike-specific CD4+ TCR repertoires before and after mRNA vaccination in COVID-19 convalescent patients and infection-naive vaccine recipients.

With regard to this clone: Its antigen has not been determined. The record has no base qualities; no much larger clone is one base away.

Libraries were constructed by the immunoSEQ multiplex PCR assay. DNA from the CD4+ T cells that had been cultured and isolated underwent TCR beta CDR3 sequencing. The published analysis was carried out like this. Non-productive TCR sequences were removed and reads were trimmed to the CDR3 region, keeping CDR3s of at least 7 amino acids. The MANAFEST web app was used to identify antigen-specific clonotypes by comparing expansion in peptide wells with expansion in reference cultures. For clones to be considered positive, expansion at FDR<0.05 versus reference and all other wells, an odds ratio above 5, and a frequency above 0.1% in two replicate wells were required. A clonotype was called cross-reactive if it was significantly expanded both in SARS-CoV-2 spike wells and in at least one common cold coronavirus spike condition. CDR3 similarity was assessed by Levenshtein distance using the stringdist R package, and unrooted trees were constructed with ape in R 3.6.1. Held by TCRdb, this immuneACCESS table contains in-frame sequences only and omits some clones. Under half of the omission traces to an unresolved V gene where checked; the cause of the rest is unknown. The DNA was the basis for D and trimming; V, J and clone size are from that table. The sample table holds approximately 54,000 clones, of which around 80% were seen once. 2.4% of the sample is held by the ten biggest clonotypes.

Relative to germline, V is missing 4 bases and J is missing 5 bases, with 9 bases of the junction outside any gene match. Taken from cysteine to phenylalanine, the CDR3 has 17 residues. Here the CDR3 DNA is all that survives: 51 bases in frame from base 1. The germline V gene provides CDR1 LGHNA and CDR2 YNFKEQ. What the work shows at the level of the full study, not this receptor alone: Marked clonal contraction was observed in both infection-induced and vaccine-induced clones at late post-vaccination timepoints, consistent with waning T cell responses. The study was limited by a small number of convalescent patients and lacked early post-infection timepoints. Among healthy vaccine recipients, nearly all vaccine-induced clones were SARS-CoV-2 mono-reactive, and only 1 of 255 was cross-reactive with common cold coronaviruses.

The ViraFEST assay stimulated PBMC with viral peptide pools and then used TCR sequencing to identify antigen-specific CD4+ T cell clonotypes by expansion. After around 10 days of culture, CD4+ T cells were isolated with the EasySep CD4+ T cell isolation kit. Negative nucleocapsid antibody results before and after vaccination confirmed that the healthy vaccine recipients had no prior SARS-CoV-2 infection. Around 2 million PBMC per well were cultured in IMDM with around 5.3% human AB serum, 10 IU/ml IL-2 and gentamicin, plus 10 ug/ml peptides. On days 3 and 7, half of the culture medium was replaced with fresh IL-2-containing medium. Each peptide stimulation condition was cultured in triplicate wells unless otherwise noted. PBMC were separated from whole blood using Ficoll-Paque Plus gradient centrifugation and were then either cryopreserved at -140C or used fresh. The overlapping peptide pools covered the spike proteins of SARS-CoV-2 and of the common cold coronaviruses HCoV-NL63, HCoV-OC43 and HCoV-229E. The QIAamp micro DNA kit was used to extract genomic DNA from the cultured CD4+ T cells.

The receptor was isolated from a human donor who received a COVID-19 vaccine. The V and J genes are TRBV4-2 and TRBJ2-2, with 11 bases aligning to TRBD2. This sample comprised CD4+ T cells from PBMCs cultured with HCoV-229E spike peptides, obtained before COVID-19 vaccination. The meaning of the sample's cell subset or site label: HCoV-229E spike overlapping peptide pool stimulation. The DNA is TGTGCCAGCAGCCGACGGTCTAGCGGGGGGATGACCGGGGAGCTGTTTTTT. Its coded protein is CASSRRSSGGMTGELFF.